The 21 T cell receptor beta chains given below trace back to one sample, sequenced in a study of T cell responses to AZD1222 COVID-19 vaccine. The method was immunoSEQ multiplex PCR; TCRdb's version includes in-frame clones alone and lacks a portion of them. The table lists about 260,000 clones, approximately 93% of them singletons. Sequencing was performed on peripheral blood, taken on day 0 of AZD1222 vaccination. These receptors originate from an adult in good health.

V is TRBV19 and J is TRBJ1-5; possibly TRBD1 for D (6 bases). The CDR3 has 13 amino acids. V dropped 5 bases and J dropped 6 bases, with 11 bases sitting between them. Germline V lookup: CDR1 LNHDA, CDR2 SQIVND (reference sequence). The CDR3 protein is CASSEGGIQPQHF. The CDR3 coding sequence is TGTGCCAGTAGTGAGGGGGGCATTCAGCCCCAGCATTTT.

This clone was counted between two and nine times. The chain uses TRBV19 and TRBJ2-1; 7 bases are shared with TRBD1. The CDR3 consists of 12 residues. J gave up 9 bases and V 5 bases, and 4 bases lay outside the gene matches. Germline loops: CDR1 LNHDA, CDR2 SQIVND (reference sequence). The CDR3 reads CASSHQGVEQFF. In nucleotides, the CDR3 is TGTGCCAGTAGTCATCAGGGGGTTGAGCAGTTCTTC.

The genes are TRBV5-4 and TRBJ2-7, with D unclear. CDR1 SGHNT and CDR2 YYREEE come from the germline V gene (reference sequence). The CDR3 contains 13 residues. Trimming left V 4 bases short and J 5 bases short, with 13 bases between. The CDR3 region has the DNA TGTGCCAGCAGCGCCCCGTATGGCGACGAGCAGTACTTC. Protein sequence: CASSAPYGDEQYF.

J is TRBJ1-4 and V is TRBV3-1 (or the pseudogene TRBV3-2), with unresolved D. The V end was cut by 4 bases, the J end by 8 bases, with 11 bases between. Germline values: CDR1 LGHDT, CDR2 YNNKEL (reference sequence). The CDR3 spans 13 residues. Written as DNA, the CDR3 is TGTGCCAGCAGCCTTCAAGCGTTCGAAAAACTGTTTTTT. Encoded protein: CASSLQAFEKLFF.

This chain joins TRBV28 and TRBJ2-3; D uncertain. Germline V CDR1 and CDR2: MDHEN, SYDVKM. Trimming took off 2 bases at V and 6 bases at J, with 15 bases between the two ends. The CDR3 spans 15 residues. The CDR3 DNA sequence: TGTGCCAGCAGTTTAGTGGCCAGTCGTTCTGATACGCAGTATTTT. The encoded protein is CASSLVASRSDTQYF.

This rearrangement joins TRBV6-2 or TRBV6-3 to TRBJ1-2; no reliable D call. Trimming took 4 bases from V and 4 from J, leaving 4 bases between them. CDR3 length: 11 residues. CDR1 is MNHEY, CDR2 SVGEGT, per germline. The CDR3 nucleotides are TGTGCCAGCAGTTCCCCCTATGGCTACACCTTC. It specifies CASSSPYGYTF.

This sequence joins TRBV2 and TRBJ1-6, with TRBD1 as a possible D gene (5 bases). V was cut by 11 bases and J by 0 bases, with 8 bases left in between. The length of the CDR3 is 13 residues. Germline loops: CDR1 SNHLY, CDR2 FYNNEI. CDR3: CAGTYSYNSPLHF. The DNA of the CDR3 is TGTGCCGGGACTTACTCCTATAATTCACCCCTCCACTTT.

The chain has TRBV6-1 and TRBJ1-5; D remains unclear. The length of the CDR3 is 12 residues. V was trimmed by 2 bases and J by 9 bases, leaving 8 bases between them. Looked up from germline, CDR1 is MNHNS and CDR2 is SASEGT. For the CDR3, the DNA is TGTGCCAGCAGTGAAACACGGGGGCCCCAGCATTTT. Amino acid sequence: CASSETRGPQHF.

The chain employs TRBV12-3 or TRBV12-4 and TRBJ2-3; D is perhaps TRBD1 (5 bases). Trimming pared 7 bases from V and 5 bases from J, leaving 10 bases between. CDR3 length: 12 residues. The CDR3 region is CASTGHVDTQYF. The DNA of the CDR3 is TGTGCCAGCACCGGACATGTAGATACGCAGTATTTT.

The CDR3 protein is CASSPGQGTEAFF. The DNA of the CDR3 is TGTGCCAGCAGCCCGGGACAGGGAACTGAAGCTTTCTTT. The chain carries TRBV7-2 and TRBJ1-1; 9 bases are a match to TRBD1. CDR3 size: 13 residues. V lost 5 bases and J lost 5; bases outside the gene matches: 3. In germline, CDR1 is SGHTA, CDR2 FQGNSA.

The chain couples TRBV28 to TRBJ1-1; D remains ambiguous. Trimming cost V 5 bases and J 0 bases, with 13 bases left between them. Germline V lookup: CDR1 MDHEN, CDR2 SYDVKM. CDR3 length: 15 residues. The CDR3 DNA is TGTGCCAGCAGTCCCCCTGACGGCATGAACACTGAAGCTTTCTTT. As protein: CASSPPDGMNTEAFF. The full variable domain, in which reference TRBV28 and TRBJ1-1 provide the parts outside the CDR3, is DVKVTQSSRYLVKRTGEKVFLECVQDMDHENMFWYRQDPGLGLRLIYFSYDVKMKEKGDIPEGYSVSREKKERFSLILESASTNQTSMYLCASSPPDGMNTEAFFGQGTRLTVV.

CDR3 coding DNA: TGTGCCATCACGGGACGTTGGAACACTGAAGCTTTCTTT. As protein: CAITGRWNTEAFF. The chain uses TRBV10-3 and TRBJ1-1; TRBD1 is a possible D gene (5 bases). Between the trimmed V and J ends, which lost 7 bases and 1 base, there was a span of 10 bases. Germline assignment: CDR1 ENHRY and CDR2 SYGVKD. The CDR3 spans 13 residues.

The chain employs TRBV24-1 and TRBJ2-5; 10 nucleotides agree with TRBD1. Germline CDR1 is KGHDR and CDR2 is SFDVKD. The V segment lost 2 bases and the J segment 5 bases; nucleotides outside the gene matches: 7. This CDR3 has 16 amino acids. CDR3 DNA sequence: TGTGCCACCAGTGATTCCGGACAGGGGGTGAGGGAGACCCAGTACTTC. This gives the protein CATSDSGQGVRETQYF.

The chain recombines TRBV11-2 with TRBJ2-5; D may be TRBD1 or TRBD2 (5 bases each). The length of the CDR3 is 15 residues. V lost 0 bases, J lost 1 base, and 9 bases lay in between. Germline assignment: CDR1 SGHAT and CDR2 FQNNGV. The CDR3: CASSLDTGLQETQYF. DNA for the CDR3: TGTGCCAGCAGCTTAGATACAGGACTCCAAGAGACCCAGTACTTC. The entire variable domain, with the rest obtained from reference TRBV11-2 and TRBJ2-5, is as follows: EAGVAQSPRYKIIEKRQSVAFWCNPISGHATLYWYQQILGQGPKLLIQFQNNGVVDDSQLPKDRFSAERLKGVDSTLKIQPAKLEDSAVYLCASSLDTGLQETQYFGPGTRLLVL.

The chain carries TRBV6-2 or TRBV6-3 and TRBJ2-3; D possibly corresponds to TRBD1 (6 bases). This CDR3 has 16 amino acids. Per the germline V gene, CDR1 is MNHEY and CDR2 is SVGEGT. V lost 2 bases, J lost 1 base, and 13 bases lay in between. The CDR3 DNA follows: TGTGCCAGCAGTTACGTCCCAGGGGCGGGCACAGATACGCAGTATTTT. Its protein is CASSYVPGAGTDTQYF.

The V gene is TRBV25-1, the J gene TRBJ2-2, with D unclear. Trimming left V 4 bases short and J 6 bases short, with 9 bases between. This CDR3 spans 13 amino acids. Per germline, CDR1 MGHDK and CDR2 SYGVNS. This chain's CDR3 is CASSALYPGELFF. The CDR3, as DNA: TGTGCCAGCAGTGCTCTATACCCCGGGGAGCTGTTTTTT. The whole variable domain, filled in from reference TRBV25-1 and TRBJ2-2, reads EADIYQTPRYLVIGTGKKITLECSQTMGHDKMYWYQQDPGMELHLIHYSYGVNSTEKGDLSSESTVSRIRTEHFPLTLESARPSHTSQYLCASSALYPGELFFGEGSRLTVL.

This chain links TRBV28 with TRBJ1-5; D is uncertain. CDR3 length: 12 residues. V gave up 4 bases and J gave up 9 bases, with 10 bases separating them. The germline V gene encodes CDR1 MDHEN and CDR2 SYDVKM. The CDR3 coding sequence is TGTGCCAGCAGTTCCATTCTTGGGCCCCAGCATTTT. Amino acids: CASSSILGPQHF.

This clone appeared once. This rearrangement joins TRBV5-1 to TRBJ2-1, with D possibly being TRBD1 or TRBD2 (5 bases each). Germline CDR1 is SGHRS and CDR2 is YFSETQ. V was clipped by 3 bases and J by 5 bases, with 15 bases between them. The CDR3 has 15 residues. The CDR3 protein is CASSSLGAEDNEQFF. The CDR3 coding sequence is TGCGCCAGCAGCTCCCTCGGGGCCGAAGACAATGAGCAGTTCTTC.

This chain joins TRBV4-3 and TRBJ2-7, with 10 bases identical to TRBD2. With V trimmed by 1 base and J by 6 bases, 6 bases remained unmatched. The germline V gene has CDR1 LGHNA and CDR2 YSLEER. This CDR3 contains 15 residues. Here the CDR3 reads CASSQAKTSGREQYF. The CDR3 coding sequence is TGCGCCAGCAGCCAAGCCAAGACTAGCGGGCGCGAGCAGTACTTC.

The V and J genes are TRBV19 and TRBJ2-3; D possibly corresponds to TRBD1 (6 bases). This CDR3 is 14 amino acids long. Between the trimmed V and J ends, which lost 2 bases and 3 bases, there was a span of 9 bases. Germline V CDR1 and CDR2: LNHDA, SQIVND (reference sequence). The CDR3 nucleotides read TGTGCCAGTAGTATAAGCAGGGGAACAGATACGCAGTATTTT. Protein: CASSISRGTDTQYF. The full variable domain, in which reference TRBV19 and TRBJ2-3 provide the parts outside the CDR3, is DGGITQSPKYLFRKEGQNVTLSCEQNLNHDAMYWYRQDPGQGLRLIYYSQIVNDFQKGDIAEGYSVSREKKESFPLTVTSAQKNPTAFYLCASSISRGTDTQYFGPGTRLTVL.

This clone was picked up one time. This chain joins TRBV4-1 and TRBJ1-3; 9 bases line up with TRBD1. The CDR3 length is 16 residues. Germline CDR1 reads MGHRA; CDR2 reads YSYEKL. V trimming: 0 bases; J trimming: 2 bases; junction bases outside the gene matches: 2. CDR3 region: CASSQEGTGTGNTIYF. The CDR3 nucleotides read TGCGCCAGCAGCCAAGAAGGGACAGGGACTGGAAACACCATATATTTT.